This T cell receptor (beta chain) derives from a study of T-cell memory formation after mild COVID-19. This clonotype was seen many times. V lost 6 bases to trimming and J lost 2 bases, with 14 bases between them. The CDR3 extends over 14 amino acids. Germline lookup yields CDR1 MNHNY and CDR2 SVGAGI (reference sequence). The 5'RACE method, run with constant-segment primers, produced TCR alpha and TCR beta cDNA libraries (carrying sample barcodes and UMIs). TCRdb analysed the 5' RACE reads with MiXCR anew, one entry per CDR3 protein. The sample lists around 60,000 distinct CDR3 sequences, more than 8% occurring once.

The rearrangement uses TRBV6-6 and TRBJ2-7; the D is unclear. The sample consisted of PBMCs or a T cell subset sorted from them (not recorded which). The source is a man younger than 35 who had mild COVID-19 (a few samples of this study predate the infection). Cell type and time point are not known. DNA for the CDR3: TGTGCCAGCAGCCAAGGCTTAAATCCCTACGAGCAGTACTTC. Its translation is CASSQGLNPYEQYF.